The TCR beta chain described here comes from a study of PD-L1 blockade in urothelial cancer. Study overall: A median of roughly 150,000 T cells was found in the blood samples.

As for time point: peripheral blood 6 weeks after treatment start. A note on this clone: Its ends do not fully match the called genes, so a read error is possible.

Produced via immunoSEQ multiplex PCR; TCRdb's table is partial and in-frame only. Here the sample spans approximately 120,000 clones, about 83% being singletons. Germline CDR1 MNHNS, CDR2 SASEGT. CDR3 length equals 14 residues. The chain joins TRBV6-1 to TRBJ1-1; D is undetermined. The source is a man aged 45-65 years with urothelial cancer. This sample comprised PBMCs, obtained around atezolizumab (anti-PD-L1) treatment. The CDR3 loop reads CASSEWTGEAETFF. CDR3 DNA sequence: TGTGCCAGCAGTGAATGGACTGGGGAGGCTGAAACTTTCTTT.